The 22 T cell receptor beta chains below all came from one sample that was sequenced in a study of blood T cell repertoires in COVID-19. Measured with immunoSEQ multiplex PCR; TCRdb has only the in-frame clones, and not every one. The profile covers just under 350,000 clones, with approximately 89% appearing a single time and around 3.5% taken by the ten largest. The sequenced sample was peripheral blood. The receptors derive from a woman aged 18-35 years who had recovered from COVID-19.

The chain carries TRBV6-2 or TRBV6-3 and TRBJ2-7, with a weak D call TRBD2 (5 bases). Trimming cost V 2 bases and J 2 bases, with 7 bases left between them. Germline V lookup: CDR1 MNHEY, CDR2 SVGEGT. The CDR3 sequence is 13 residues long. CDR3 DNA sequence: TGTGCCAGCAGTTACGGGAGAACCTACGAGCAGTACGTC. Protein sequence: CASSYGRTYEQYV.

The V and J genes are TRBV12-5 and TRBJ1-2; no firm D call. The germline V gene encodes CDR1 LGHNT and CDR2 FRNRAP. The length of the CDR3 is 14 residues. The V end lost 2 bases, the J end lost 2 bases, and 9 bases lay between the germline ends. The CDR3 loop is CASGLIPQNYGYTF. CDR3 in DNA: TGTGCTAGTGGTTTGATCCCACAGAACTATGGCTACACCTTC.

Worth noting for this clone: Other DNA sequences in the same sample also yield this CDR3. The J gene is TRBJ2-1, the V gene TRBV7-2, with D possibly matching TRBD2 (6 bases). The CDR3 is 16 amino acids. Trimming left V 1 base short and J 3 bases short, with 13 bases between. The germline V gene has CDR1 SGHTA and CDR2 FQGNSA. CDR3 protein: CASSLVSGANYNEQFF. For the CDR3, the DNA is TGTGCCAGCAGCTTAGTTTCGGGAGCCAACTACAATGAGCAGTTCTTC.

This sequence joins TRBV27 and TRBJ2-3; maybe TRBD1 (6 bases). Trimming shortened V by 4 bases and J by 0 bases, and 14 bases separated the two germline ends. The CDR3 runs 16 residues. Germline assignment: CDR1 MNHEY and CDR2 SMNVEV (reference sequence). The CDR3 region is CASSSYQGRSTDTQYF. The CDR3 nucleotides read TGTGCCAGCAGTTCCTACCAGGGGCGGAGCACAGATACGCAGTATTTT.

The V gene is TRBV7-2, the J gene TRBJ1-2; 9 bases map to TRBD1. There are 14 residues in the CDR3. CDR1 SGHTA and CDR2 FQGNSA come from the germline V gene. Losses at the gene ends were 5 bases for V and 1 base for J; bases not matched to a gene: 2. CDR3 sequence: CASSPGQGNYGYTF. For the CDR3, the DNA is TGTGCCAGCAGCCCGGGACAGGGTAACTATGGCTACACCTTC.

V and J are TRBV11-2 and TRBJ1-4; tentatively, D is TRBD1 (5 bases). The CDR3 runs to 13 residues. V lost 3 bases to trimming and J lost 7 bases, with 9 bases between them. Looked up from germline, CDR1 is SGHAT and CDR2 is FQNNGV. In DNA form, the CDR3 reads TGTGCCAGCAGCTTGGGGGGGATTGAAAAACTGTTTTTT. Its protein product is CASSLGGIEKLFF.

The chain uses TRBV7-2 and TRBJ2-1; TRBD2 matches 13 bases. V lost 5 bases, J lost 2 bases, and 6 bases stayed unmatched. This CDR3 region has 17 residues. Germline CDR1 reads SGHTA; CDR2 reads FQGNSA. The CDR3 DNA sequence: TGTGCCAGCAGCCCCGGAGGGACTAGCGGGACCTACAATGAGCAGTTCTTC. Amino acid sequence: CASSPGGTSGTYNEQFF.

This chain connects TRBV21-1 to TRBJ2-3; the table's TRBD1 call for D was not verified on the DNA. TRBV21-1 is designated a pseudogene. The CDR3 spans 20 residues. Here the CDR3 reads CARPTIQGQGNQESTDTQYF. The CDR3 nucleotides read TGTGCGCGGCCGACAATCCAGGGACAGGGAAATCAAGAAAGCACAGATACGCAGTATTTT.

The chain uses TRBV10-3 and TRBJ2-1; 7 bases agree with TRBD2. After removal of 0 bases from V and 5 bases from J, the junction contained 7 bases not matched to a gene. Germline values: CDR1 ENHRY, CDR2 SYGVKD. CDR3 length: 16 residues. The CDR3 spells CAISESGGSGDNEQFF. The CDR3 nucleotides are TGTGCCATCAGTGAGTCCGGCGGGAGCGGCGACAATGAGCAGTTCTTC.

J is TRBJ1-5 and V is TRBV25-1; D remains unclear. Germline CDR1 is MGHDK and CDR2 is SYGVNS. V was cut by 1 base and J by 5 bases, with 6 bases left in between. The CDR3 runs 13 residues. CDR3 sequence: CASSESYYQPQHF. CDR3 nucleotide sequence: TGTGCCAGCAGTGAATCTTATTATCAGCCCCAGCATTTT.

This clone was seen more than once but under ten times. This rearrangement joins TRBV7-8 to TRBJ2-3; TRBD2 aligns across 8 bases. Trimming cost V 6 bases and J 2 bases; bases outside gene matches: 13. In germline, CDR1 is SGHVS, CDR2 FQNEAQ. This CDR3 has 17 amino acids. The CDR3 DNA follows: TGTGCCAGCAGTTCCCCCCGGGGACTAGGGGCCACAGATACGCAGTATTTT. Translating gives CASSSPRGLGATDTQYF.

Of note for this clone: Other DNA sequences of this sample code for an identical CDR3. The chain is built from TRBV6-5 and TRBJ1-5, with D perhaps matching TRBD1 (6 bases). The V end was cut by 5 bases, the J end by 4 bases, with 9 bases between. This CDR3 comprises 13 residues. Germline values: CDR1 MNHEY, CDR2 SVGAGI. CDR3 sequence: CASSRTVNQPQHF. The CDR3 DNA is TGTGCCAGCAGTCGGACAGTGAATCAGCCCCAGCATTTT.

The count of this clone is one. J is TRBJ2-7 and V is TRBV6-2 or TRBV6-3; 10 nucleotides align to TRBD2. The CDR3 sequence is 15 residues long. Germline values: CDR1 MNHEY, CDR2 SVGEGT. V trimming: 0 bases; J trimming: 4 bases; junction bases outside the gene matches: 3. Written as DNA, the CDR3 is TGTGCCAGCAGTTACTCTCGGACTAGCGGTTACGAGCAGTACGTC. The encoded protein is CASSYSRTSGYEQYV.

The chain recombines TRBV11-3 with TRBJ2-6; maybe TRBD1 (5 bases). The length of the CDR3 is 16 residues. The V end was cut by 5 bases, the J end by 0 bases, with 11 bases between. Germline CDR1 reads SGHNT; CDR2 reads YENEEA. The CDR3 sequence is CASSARQNSGANVLTF. In nucleotides, the CDR3 is TGTGCCAGCAGCGCCCGACAGAACTCTGGGGCCAACGTCCTGACTTTC.

The J gene is TRBJ1-4, the V gene TRBV2; perhaps TRBD1 as D (5 bases). In germline, CDR1 is SNHLY, CDR2 FYNNEI. The CDR3 loop spans 15 amino acids. Trimming shortened V by 7 bases and J by 0 bases, and 12 bases separated the two germline ends. Here the CDR3 reads CASTPGSATNEKLFF. In DNA form, the CDR3 reads TGTGCCAGCACCCCAGGGTCAGCAACTAATGAAAAACTGTTTTTT.

The chain is built from TRBV7-2 and TRBJ1-6, with D possibly matching TRBD1 (5 bases). The V and J ends lost 2 bases and 8 bases respectively, with 7 bases between them. The CDR3 runs 13 residues. The germline CDR1 and CDR2 sequences are SGHTA and FQGNSA. In DNA form, the CDR3 reads TGTGCCAGCAGCTTACAAGGGGATTCACCCCTCCACTTT. It is translated as CASSLQGDSPLHF. The whole variable domain, remainder taken from reference TRBV7-2 and TRBJ1-6, is GAGVSQSPSNKVTEKGKDVELRCDPISGHTALYWYRQSLGQGLEFLIYFQGNSAPDKSGLPSDRFSAERTGGSVSTLTIQRTQQEDSAVYLCASSLQGDSPLHFGNGTRLTVT.

V gene TRBV10-3 combines with J gene TRBJ2-2; 9 bases fit TRBD1. J gave up 5 bases and V 9 bases, and 1 base lay outside the gene matches. This CDR3 contains 12 residues. Germline CDR1 ENHRY, CDR2 SYGVKD. CDR3 amino acids: CAMGQGTGELFF. The CDR3 DNA is TGTGCCATGGGACAGGGAACCGGGGAGCTGTTTTTT.

The gene calls are TRBV6-2 or TRBV6-3 and TRBJ1-1, with a tentative D call TRBD1 (6 bases). This CDR3 comprises 15 residues. Germline CDR1 is MNHEY and CDR2 is SVGEGT. V lost 5 bases, J lost 3 bases, and 16 bases lay in between. The CDR3: CASSTDRRVDTEAFF. The CDR3 DNA sequence: TGTGCCAGCAGTACAGACAGGCGGGTTGACACTGAAGCTTTCTTT.

This clone was seen a single time. The J gene is TRBJ2-2, the V gene TRBV30, with 16 bases that match TRBD2. Germline V gives CDR1 GTSNPN, CDR2 SVGIG (reference sequence). Germline trimming cut 7 bases from V and 7 bases from J; bases unmatched to any gene: 9. This CDR3 region has 16 residues. CDR3 nucleotide sequence: TGTGCCTCGCAGGGACTAGCGGGAGGGTTTGGCGGGGAGCTGTTTTTT. This sequence encodes CASQGLAGGFGGELFF.

The chain recombines TRBV5-4 with TRBJ1-6, with 8 bases matching TRBD1. The CDR3 is 14 residues long. The V segment lost 5 bases and the J segment 7 bases; nucleotides outside the gene matches: 5. CDR1 is SGHNT and CDR2 is YYREEE in the germline V gene (reference sequence). CDR3 region: CASRLYRGNSPLHF. The CDR3, as DNA: TGTGCCAGCAGGCTATACAGGGGGAATTCACCCCTCCACTTT. Full variable domain (outside the CDR3, taken from reference TRBV5-4 and TRBJ1-6): ETGVTQSPTHLIKTRGQQVTLRCSSQSGHNTVSWYQQALGQGPQFIFQYYREEENGRGNFPPRFSGLQFPNYSSELNVNALELDDSALYLCASRLYRGNSPLHFGNGTRLTVT.

DNA of the CDR3: TGTGCCAGCTCCCTTGGACAGGGAAGGAACACCGGGGAGCTGTTTTTT. Protein sequence: CASSLGQGRNTGELFF. The rearrangement joins TRBV18 to TRBJ2-2; TRBD1 agrees at 8 bases. Trimming removed 6 bases from V and 1 base from J; junction bases left unmatched: 7. This CDR3 is built from 16 residues. From germline, CDR1 is KGHSH and CDR2 LQKENI.

The rearrangement joins TRBV11-3 to TRBJ2-2; D gene unclear. V was clipped by 3 bases and J by 2 bases, with 7 bases between them. The length of the CDR3 is 14 residues. Germline CDR1 is SGHNT and CDR2 is YENEEA. In DNA, the CDR3 is TGTGCCAGCAGCTTTACAGTCAACACCGGGGAGCTGTTTTTT. As protein: CASSFTVNTGELFF.